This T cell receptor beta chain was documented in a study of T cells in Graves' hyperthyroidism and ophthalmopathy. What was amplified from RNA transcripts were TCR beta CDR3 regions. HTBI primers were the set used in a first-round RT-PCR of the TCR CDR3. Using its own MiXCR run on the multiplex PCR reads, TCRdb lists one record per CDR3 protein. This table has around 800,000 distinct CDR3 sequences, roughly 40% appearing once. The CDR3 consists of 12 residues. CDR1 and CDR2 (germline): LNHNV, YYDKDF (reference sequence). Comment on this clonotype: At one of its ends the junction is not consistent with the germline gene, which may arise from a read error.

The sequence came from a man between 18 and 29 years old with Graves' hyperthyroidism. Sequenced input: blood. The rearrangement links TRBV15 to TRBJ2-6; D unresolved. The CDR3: CATSSGDNVLTF. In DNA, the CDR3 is TGTGCCACCAGCAGTGGGGACAACGTCCTGACTTTC.